Presented here are 26 T cell receptor beta chains from one specimen sequenced in a study of OX40 agonist ivuxolimab in advanced cancers. Clones were read by immunoSEQ multiplex PCR, and TCRdb kept only the in-frame ones, dropping some. The sample includes some 62,000 clones, about four fifths of them seen just once. Specimen: CD4+ or CD8+ T cells sorted from blood, collected in a trial of the OX40 agonist ivuxolimab. The receptors were sampled from an adult with an advanced solid tumor such as melanoma, head and neck, liver or kidney cancer.

This chain connects TRBV2 to TRBJ1-1, with 8 bases lining up with TRBD1. The germline V gene encodes CDR1 SNHLY and CDR2 FYNNEI. Trimming at V came to 6 bases and at J to 4 bases, leaving 4 bases not matched to a gene. This CDR3 is built from 13 residues. The DNA of the CDR3 is TGTGCCAGCAGCCAGGGGGCGGGCACTGAAGCTTTCTTT. Translation: CASSQGAGTEAFF.

V usage is TRBV5-1 and J usage is TRBJ2-3, with D hard to call. The length of the CDR3 is 13 residues. CDR1 SGHRS and CDR2 YFSETQ come from the germline V gene. Trimming took off 2 bases at V and 0 bases at J, with 4 bases between the two ends. CDR3 bases: TGCGCCAGCAGCTTTGGCAGCACAGATACGCAGTATTTT. This gives the protein CASSFGSTDTQYF.

The genes are TRBV2 and TRBJ1-2, with D perhaps matching TRBD1 (5 bases). The germline V and J ends were trimmed by 6 bases and 8 bases, with 13 bases remaining between them. This CDR3 contains 12 residues. Germline values: CDR1 SNHLY, CDR2 FYNNEI. For the CDR3, the DNA is TGTGCCAGCAGCCGGGCGGGGGAAGGCTACACCTTC. The encoded protein is CASSRAGEGYTF. Full variable domain (rest looked up from reference TRBV2 and TRBJ1-2): EPEVTQTPSHQVTQMGQEVILRCVPISNHLYFYWYRQILGQKVEFLVSFYNNEISEKSEIFDDQFSVERPDGSNFTLKIRSTKLEDSAMYFCASSRAGEGYTFGSGTRLTVV.

The J gene is TRBJ1-5, the V gene TRBV11-3; D is possibly TRBD1 (5 bases). Germline values: CDR1 SGHNT, CDR2 YENEEA. Trimming left V 5 bases short and J 4 bases short, with 15 bases between. CDR3 length: 15 residues. CDR3 nucleotide sequence: TGTGCCAGCAGCACCATATGGGGCTTAAATCAGCCCCAGCATTTT. Residues: CASSTIWGLNQPQHF.

The chain couples TRBV9 to TRBJ2-3; 9 positions match TRBD2. The V and J ends lost 4 bases and 3 bases, in that order; junction bases with no gene match: 9. The CDR3 runs 16 residues. The germline CDR1 and CDR2 sequences are SGDLS and YYNGEE. Here the CDR3 reads CASSFIAGAGTDTQYF. Here the CDR3 DNA reads TGTGCCAGCAGCTTCATAGCGGGGGCTGGGACAGATACGCAGTATTTT.

The DNA for the CDR3 is TGCAGCGTCCGGACAGGGGAGATATGGGACACCGGGGAGCTGTTTTTT. Protein product: CSVRTGEIWDTGELFF. The chain recombines TRBV29-1 with TRBJ2-2, with TRBD1 identical over 9 bases. This CDR3 spans 16 amino acids. From germline, CDR1 is SQVTM and CDR2 ANQGSEA. With 6 bases clipped from V and 3 bases from J, the junction kept 11 bases outside the gene matches.

DNA for the CDR3: TGTGCCAGCAGCATCGGGAATTCGGAGACCCAGTACTTC. It encodes CASSIGNSETQYF. This chain links TRBV7-9 with TRBJ2-5, with D possibly matching TRBD2 (5 bases). The CDR3 length is 13 residues. Trimming took off 5 bases at V and 5 bases at J, with 12 bases between the two ends. CDR1 and CDR2 (germline): SEHNR, FQNEAQ (reference sequence).

This chain links TRBV14 with TRBJ1-1; tentative D call: TRBD1 (6 bases). Germline lookup yields CDR1 SGHDN and CDR2 FVKESK. The CDR3 length is 14 residues. Trimming cost V 1 base and J 5 bases, with 11 bases left between them. Here the CDR3 reads CASSQVGGRTEAFF. CDR3 nucleotide sequence: TGTGCCAGCAGCCAAGTGGGGGGCCGGACTGAAGCTTTCTTT.

This clone occurred once. The sample carries other DNA sequences with the same CDR3. The rearrangement links TRBV10-2 to TRBJ2-1, with TRBD1 matching 12 bases. CDR3 length: 17 residues. V trimming: 6 bases; J trimming: 3 bases; junction bases outside the gene matches: 9. Germline loops: CDR1 WSHSY, CDR2 SAAADI. In DNA, the CDR3 is TGCGCCAGCAGAGAGGGGACAGGGGGCGGGATCTACAATGAGCAGTTCTTC. It yields the protein CASREGTGGGIYNEQFF.

The chain links TRBV29-1 to TRBJ2-3, with TRBD2 matching over 8 bases. V lost 6 bases to trimming and J lost 4 bases; unmatched junction nucleotides: 12. Germline V lookup: CDR1 SQVTM, CDR2 ANQGSEA. The CDR3 loop spans 15 amino acids. The CDR3 loop reads CSVRGAGPPADTQYF. DNA for the CDR3: TGCAGCGTGCGGGGGGCAGGGCCCCCCGCAGATACGCAGTATTTT.

This chain uses TRBV5-1 with TRBJ1-5; D is perhaps TRBD1 (6 bases). V was clipped by 2 bases and J by 5 bases, with 11 bases between them. From germline, CDR1 is SGHRS and CDR2 YFSETQ. This CDR3 has 14 amino acids. For the CDR3, the DNA is TGCGCCAGCAGCTTATGGGCAGGGGATCAGCCCCAGCATTTT. It encodes CASSLWAGDQPQHF.

The genes are TRBV28 and TRBJ2-3; TRBD1 agrees at 7 bases. CDR1 is MDHEN and CDR2 is SYDVKM in the germline V gene. CDR3 length: 16 residues. V shed 2 bases and J 0 bases; nucleotides not matched to a gene: 5. The CDR3 DNA reads TGTGCCAGCAGTTTAGGACAGGATTCTAGCACAGATACGCAGTATTTT. Protein sequence: CASSLGQDSSTDTQYF.

The V and J genes are TRBV27 and TRBJ2-7; tentatively, D is TRBD1 (6 bases). CDR3 length: 13 residues. The V gene lost 6 bases and the J gene lost 2 bases, with 11 bases spanning the gap. CDR1 is MNHEY, CDR2 SMNVEV, per germline (reference sequence). The CDR3 is CASSLTGTYEQYF. CDR3 bases: TGTGCCAGCAGCCTGACAGGTACCTACGAGCAGTACTTC.

This rearrangement joins TRBV27 to TRBJ1-2; D may be TRBD1 (6 bases). Germline CDR1 and CDR2: MNHEY and SMNVEV (reference sequence). The CDR3 has 15 residues. V was trimmed by 5 bases and J by 4 bases, leaving 17 bases between them. CDR3 in amino acids: CASSTSGGGGYGYTF. The CDR3 DNA sequence: TGTGCCAGCAGTACCTCCGGGGGCGGAGGCTATGGCTACACCTTC.

The chain uses TRBV7-8 and TRBJ2-7; D is perhaps TRBD1 (5 bases). This CDR3 is built from 16 residues. Germline CDR1 SGHVS, CDR2 FQNEAQ. The V end was cut by 2 bases, the J end by 4 bases, with 18 bases between. CDR3 sequence reads: CASSLTRAPGRYEQYF. The CDR3 nucleotides are TGTGCCAGCAGCTTAACACGCGCGCCAGGGCGGTACGAGCAGTACTTC.

The chain employs TRBV2 and TRBJ2-2; 11 nucleotides agree with TRBD2. V dropped 9 bases and J dropped 8; count of bases not matched to a gene: 8. The germline gives CDR1 SNHLY, CDR2 FYNNEI. The CDR3 sequence is 14 residues long. The CDR3 DNA reads as TGTGCCAGTCTACTAGCGGGAGCGGTAGGGGAGCTGTTTTTT. Amino acid sequence: CASLLAGAVGELFF.

The CDR3 DNA follows: TGCGCCAGCAGCGAACTAGCGGGCCCCTACAATGAGCAGTTCTTC. Its protein product is CASSELAGPYNEQFF. This chain links TRBV4-3 with TRBJ2-1; TRBD2 aligns across 9 bases. With 5 bases clipped from V and 2 bases from J, the junction kept 4 bases outside the gene matches. This CDR3 has 15 amino acids. Looked up from germline, CDR1 is LGHNA and CDR2 is YSLEER.

The chain has TRBV6-5 and TRBJ1-2, with 7 bases identical to TRBD1. The germline V gene has CDR1 MNHEY and CDR2 SVGAGI. V dropped 2 bases and J dropped 8; count of bases not matched to a gene: 11. The CDR3 loop spans 15 amino acids. The CDR3 loop is CASSYQSRGVGGYTF. The CDR3 DNA follows: TGTGCCAGCAGTTACCAGTCCAGGGGGGTAGGCGGCTACACCTTC.

The CDR3 is CASSPWGAKLKRQYF. The CDR3 DNA follows: TGTGCCAGCAGCCCATGGGGGGCGAAATTGAAAAGGCAGTACTTC. The V gene is TRBV7-9, the J gene TRBJ2-5, with D perhaps TRBD1 or TRBD2 (6 bases each). Looked up from germline, CDR1 is SEHNR and CDR2 is FQNEAQ (reference sequence). The CDR3 sequence is 15 residues long. Trimming took off 5 bases at V and 11 bases at J, with 24 bases between the two ends.

The chain has TRBV7-2 and TRBJ1-4; tentatively, D is TRBD1 (5 bases). CDR1 SGHTA and CDR2 FQGNSA come from the germline V gene. The CDR3 covers 14 residues. V was trimmed by 5 bases and J by 0 bases, leaving 7 bases between them. In nucleotides, the CDR3 is TGTGCCAGCAGCAGGGGTTCAACTAATGAAAAACTGTTTTTT. Amino acid sequence: CASSRGSTNEKLFF.

The chain links TRBV5-1 to TRBJ2-3; D is unclear. This CDR3 has 15 amino acids. Germline-derived CDR1 and CDR2 are SGHRS and YFSETQ. V gave up 1 base and J gave up 4 bases, with 13 bases separating them. CDR3 nucleotides: TGCGCCAGCAGCTTGTATGGGCTCGTTGCAGATACGCAGTATTTT. It is translated as CASSLYGLVADTQYF.

The J gene is TRBJ2-7, the V gene TRBV7-6; TRBD2 matches at 10 bases. This CDR3 has 16 amino acids. Germline loops: CDR1 SGHVS, CDR2 FNYEAQ. With V trimmed by 1 base and J by 6 bases, 9 bases remained unmatched. For the CDR3, the DNA is TGTGCCAGCAGCTTAGGGAGCGGGAGGGCCCTATCCGAGCAGTACTTC. Translated: CASSLGSGRALSEQYF.

This clone was observed a handful of times. The chain carries TRBV18 and TRBJ1-1; 10 bases agree with TRBD1. This CDR3 spans 15 amino acids. The V and J ends lost 4 bases and 7 bases, in that order; junction bases with no gene match: 9. Germline CDR1 reads KGHSH; CDR2 reads LQKENI. The CDR3 reads CASSRRTGGDIEAFF. The CDR3, as DNA: TGTGCCAGCTCACGACGGACAGGGGGAGACATTGAAGCTTTCTTT.

The chain recombines TRBV5-4 with TRBJ1-5; no reliable D call. Trimming took off 3 bases at V and 4 bases at J, with 14 bases between the two ends. Germline lookup yields CDR1 SGHNT and CDR2 YYREEE (reference sequence). The CDR3 loop spans 15 amino acids. The CDR3 loop is CASSSGPTLNQPQHF. CDR3 DNA: TGTGCCAGCAGCTCGGGCCCGACTTTGAATCAGCCCCAGCATTTT.

This clone has a handful of counts. The CDR3 DNA reads as TGTGCCAGCTCACCACCGATAGGGTTGGATGGTAGAGAGCAGTACTTC. Its translation: CASSPPIGLDGREQYF. The V gene is TRBV18, the J gene TRBJ2-7, with D unclear. V lost 0 bases, J lost 7 bases, and 19 bases lay in between. The CDR3 is 16 residues long. CDR1 KGHSH and CDR2 LQKENI come from the germline V gene.

The J gene is TRBJ2-7, the V gene TRBV4-1; tentatively, D is TRBD2 (5 bases). Germline V gives CDR1 MGHRA, CDR2 YSYEKL. This CDR3 comprises 15 residues. Trimming shortened V by 3 bases and J by 0 bases, and 12 bases separated the two germline ends. This CDR3 reads CASSQGLALSYEQYF. Here the CDR3 DNA reads TGCGCCAGCAGCCAGGGTCTAGCTCTCTCCTACGAGCAGTACTTC.